The 21 T cell receptor beta chains presented below share a single source sample, sequenced in a study of early T cells in non-severe SARS-CoV-2 infection. TCRdb redid the calling of the 5' RACE reads with MiXCR, one entry per CDR3 protein. This sample has 25,000 to 30,000 distinct CDR3 sequences, with about 4.1% found just once. The sample taken for sequencing was whole blood. The receptors were gathered from an adult who was a healthcare worker with PCR-confirmed SARS-CoV-2 infection or an uninfected control (not recorded which).

The chain recombines TRBV28 with TRBJ2-3; 11 nucleotides match TRBD2. The CDR3 sequence is 14 residues long. Germline CDR1 MDHEN, CDR2 SYDVKM. The CDR3 here is CALAGGKGADTQYF. The CDR3 DNA is TGTGCTCTAGCGGGGGGCAAGGGGGCAGATACGCAGTATTTT.

Only a few counts were recorded for this clonotype. The junction does not match germline at one end; this may be a read error. The V and J genes are TRBV5-1 and TRBJ2-1; D is perhaps TRBD1 or TRBD2 (6 bases each). The CDR3 is 13 amino acids. In germline, CDR1 is SGHRS, CDR2 YFSETQ. Here the CDR3 DNA reads TGCGCCAGCAGCGGGACATCCACTAGCTCCTGGGTCTTC. Protein product: CASSGTSTSSWVF.

This clonotype rates as medium-sized. The chain joins TRBV20-1 to TRBJ2-7; TRBD1 aligns across 7 bases. J gave up 0 bases and V 0 bases, and 5 bases lay outside the gene matches. The CDR3 has 15 amino acids. Germline V lookup: CDR1 DFQATT, CDR2 SNEGSKA (reference sequence). CDR3 amino acids: CSARDWDRLSYEQYF. The CDR3 nucleotides read TGCAGTGCTAGAGATTGGGACAGACTCTCCTACGAGCAGTACTTC.

This clonotype was observed a few times. This chain joins TRBV24-1 and TRBJ2-6; D remains ambiguous. CDR1 is KGHDR and CDR2 is SFDVKD in the germline V gene. The CDR3 length is 14 residues. Between the trimmed V and J ends, which lost 5 bases and 0 bases, there was a span of 4 bases. In nucleotides, the CDR3 is TGTGCCACCAGTGGCCGCTCTGGGGCCAACGTCCTGACTTTC. Residues: CATSGRSGANVLTF.

This clonotype occurred many times. This chain connects TRBV28 to TRBJ1-1, with TRBD1 identical over 9 bases. The germline V gene has CDR1 MDHEN and CDR2 SYDVKM. Trimming at V came to 1 base and at J to 5 bases, leaving 14 bases not matched to a gene. There are 18 residues in the CDR3. CDR3 bases: TGTGCCAGCAGTTTATTCTCGTACTCGGGACAGGGTGGGACTGAAGCTTTCTTT. Translated, it gives CASSLFSYSGQGGTEAFF.

This clonotype was counted many times. This chain connects TRBV7-6 to TRBJ2-3; a weak D match, TRBD2 (5 bases). V gave up 4 bases and J gave up 5 bases, with 13 bases separating them. Looked up from germline, CDR1 is SGHVS and CDR2 is FNYEAQ. The CDR3 is 14 amino acids. The DNA for the CDR3 is TGTGCCAGCAGCTCGCCTGAACTAGGAGATACGCAGTATTTT. Its translation is CASSSPELGDTQYF.

This clonotype occurred many times. V and J are TRBV20-1 and TRBJ1-1; 9 bases line up with TRBD1. The V segment lost 3 bases and the J segment 5 bases; nucleotides outside the gene matches: 4. The CDR3 extends over 13 amino acids. Germline V CDR1 and CDR2: DFQATT, SNEGSKA (reference sequence). DNA for the CDR3: TGCAGTGCTAGGGGACAGGGAGAAACTGAAGCTTTCTTT. It encodes CSARGQGETEAFF.

This clonotype was picked up many times. The chain is built from TRBV28 and TRBJ1-2; a possible D gene is TRBD1 (6 bases). The CDR3 contains 13 residues. V was shortened by 3 bases and J by 7 bases, with 12 bases between the two germline ends. Germline V lookup: CDR1 MDHEN, CDR2 SYDVKM. CDR3 sequence: CASSFQGSFGYTF. DNA of the CDR3: TGTGCCAGCAGTTTCCAGGGGAGTTTTGGCTACACCTTC.

Notes on this clonotype: A much larger clone differs by one base, so this may be a read error. This chain joins TRBV27 and TRBJ1-5, with TRBD1 matching 8 bases. The CDR3 is 15 amino acids. Germline V gene data show CDR1 as MNHEY and CDR2 as SMNVEV (reference sequence). The CDR3 bases are TGTGCCAGCAGCCAGGGACAGGTTGGCAATCAGCCCCTGCATTTT. Residues: CASSQGQVGNQPLHF.

In its sample, this clonotype ranks as medium-sized. The chain couples TRBV4-3 to TRBJ2-3; 9 bases map to TRBD1. The germline gives CDR1 LGHNA, CDR2 YSLEER. This CDR3 contains 16 residues. V was clipped by 4 bases and J by 3 bases; unmatched bases: 8. The CDR3 here is CASSPGQGSGTDTQYF. In DNA form, the CDR3 reads TGCGCCAGCAGCCCGGGACAGGGCTCGGGAACAGATACGCAGTATTTT.

This clonotype occurred many times. V gene TRBV10-2 combines with J gene TRBJ2-1, with TRBD1 matching 7 bases. This CDR3 has 15 residues. Trimming removed 6 bases from V and 5 bases from J; junction bases left unmatched: 10. Germline CDR1 WSHSY, CDR2 SAAADI. CDR3 in amino acids: CASRRGPGRDNEQFF. DNA of the CDR3: TGCGCCAGCAGGAGGGGGCCGGGTAGGGACAATGAGCAGTTCTTC.

This clonotype was recorded many times. The chain has TRBV7-2 and TRBJ2-1; 14 nucleotides line up with TRBD2. Germline V gene data show CDR1 as SGHTA and CDR2 as FQGNSA. The CDR3 has 15 residues. J lost 8 bases, V lost 5 bases, and 5 bases had no gene match. The CDR3 coding sequence is TGTGCCAGCAGCCTGGGACTAGCGGGGGTCCATGAGCAGTTCTTC. It specifies CASSLGLAGVHEQFF.

The sample holds many counts of this clonotype. The chain uses TRBV6-2 or TRBV6-3 and TRBJ2-2, with 8 bases lining up with TRBD1. Germline V gives CDR1 MNHEY, CDR2 SVGEGT. V gave up 7 bases and J gave up 6 bases; unmatched junction bases: 7. The CDR3 extends over 14 amino acids. The CDR3 region has the DNA TGTGCCAGCACCACGACAGGGGAGGCCGGGGAGCTGTTTTTT. This sequence encodes CASTTTGEAGELFF.

This clonotype appeared many times. The V and J genes are TRBV6-1 and TRBJ1-4; D perhaps matches TRBD1 (6 bases). Germline V gene lookup returns CDR1 MNHNS and CDR2 SASEGT. The CDR3 consists of 15 residues. The V end was cut by 8 bases, the J end by 4 bases, with 17 bases between. CDR3: CASVGRQAHNEKLFF. Here the CDR3 DNA reads TGTGCCAGCGTTGGAAGACAGGCTCATAATGAAAAACTGTTTTTT.

This clonotype was seen ten or more times. This sequence joins TRBV6-6 and TRBJ2-7, with 7 bases matching TRBD2. J gave up 0 bases and V 0 bases, and 5 bases lay outside the gene matches. Germline-derived CDR1 and CDR2 are MNHNY and SVGAGI (reference sequence). The CDR3 has 16 residues. In DNA form, the CDR3 reads TGTGCCAGCAGTTACTCGGGGGGGACCAGCTCCTACGAGCAGTACTTC. Its protein is CASSYSGGTSSYEQYF.

In its sample, this clonotype was seen many times. This sequence joins TRBV12-3 or TRBV12-4 and TRBJ2-7; TRBD1 matches 11 bases. The CDR3 is 14 amino acids. Losses at the gene ends were 3 bases for V and 3 bases for J; bases not matched to a gene: 1. CDR3 sequence reads: CASSFGTGGYEQYF. CDR3 DNA sequence: TGTGCCAGCAGTTTTGGGACAGGGGGCTACGAGCAGTACTTC.

This clonotype was recorded at least ten times. This chain connects TRBV10-3 to TRBJ2-3, with D perhaps matching TRBD1 or TRBD2 (5 bases each). CDR3 length: 13 residues. Germline CDR1 and CDR2: ENHRY and SYGVKD. V lost 2 bases to trimming and J lost 4 bases, with 7 bases between them. The CDR3 bases are TGTGCCATCAGTGAGGGGACGCCAGATACGCAGTATTTT. This gives the protein CAISEGTPDTQYF.

This clonotype has a count of ten or more. The J gene is TRBJ1-1, the V gene TRBV5-1; 11 bases are a match to TRBD1. Germline V gene data show CDR1 as SGHRS and CDR2 as YFSETQ. With 4 bases clipped from V and 5 bases from J, the junction kept 4 bases outside the gene matches. The CDR3 has 14 residues. The CDR3 bases are TGCGCCAGCAGCCGGGGACAGGGGGGAACTGAAGCTTTCTTT. Translated, it gives CASSRGQGGTEAFF. Variable domain in full (rest from reference TRBV5-1 and TRBJ1-1): KAGVTQTPRYLIKTRGQQVTLSCSPISGHRSVSWYQQTPGQGLQFLFEYFSETQRNKGNFPGRFSGRQFSNSRSEMNVSTLELGDSALYLCASSRGQGGTEAFFGQGTRLTVV.

This clonotype was seen repeatedly, ten times or more. The genes are TRBV25-1 and TRBJ1-2; no firm D call. This CDR3 spans 12 amino acids. Germline V gene sequence: CDR1 MGHDK, CDR2 SYGVNS. V was clipped by 9 bases and J by 4 bases, with 12 bases between them. The DNA for the CDR3 is TGTGCCAGTAATACCGGGAGCTATGGCTACACCTTC. Its protein product is CASNTGSYGYTF.

This clonotype was seen ten or more times. The chain links TRBV30 to TRBJ2-2; 7 bases map to TRBD1. After removal of 4 bases from V and 3 bases from J, the junction contained 5 bases not matched to a gene. CDR3 length: 14 residues. Germline CDR1 and CDR2: GTSNPN and SVGIG (reference sequence). This CDR3 reads CAWKGQLDTGELFF. The CDR3 DNA reads as TGTGCCTGGAAGGGACAGTTGGACACCGGGGAGCTGTTTTTT.

This clonotype was recorded at least ten times. The chain is built from TRBV7-2 and TRBJ2-3; tentatively, D is TRBD1 (5 bases). V lost 6 bases, J lost 4 bases, and 8 bases lay in between. The CDR3 spans 12 residues. Germline loops: CDR1 SGHTA, CDR2 FQGNSA. The CDR3 spells CASSQGADTQYF. Here the CDR3 DNA reads TGTGCCAGCAGTCAGGGTGCAGATACGCAGTATTTT.